The 31 T cell receptor beta chains presented below share a single source sample, sequenced in a study of identical twins. TCRdb processed the 5' RACE reads anew with MiXCR; each CDR3 protein has one entry. This table has around 480,000 distinct CDR3 sequences, 14% appearing once. The sample was also linked to a second study, of yellow fever vaccine responses in identical twins.

The sequenced material came from CD4+ T cells sorted from blood. The receptors originated from a woman younger than 35 in good health.

V gene TRBV6-2 or TRBV6-3 combines with J gene TRBJ2-1, with TRBD2 matching over 13 bases. Germline CDR1 reads MNHEY; CDR2 reads SVGEGT. J was trimmed by 9 bases and V by 7 bases; bases with no gene match: 9. This CDR3 region has 15 residues. The CDR3 here is CASNILAGGSVEQFF. In nucleotides, the CDR3 is TGTGCCAGCAACATACTAGCGGGAGGGTCGGTTGAGCAGTTCTTC.

This clonotype was detected many times. The chain carries TRBV3-1 and TRBJ2-1; no clear D gene. The CDR3 runs to 13 residues. CDR1 LGHDT and CDR2 YNNKEL come from the germline V gene (reference sequence). The ends were cut back, 3 bases at V and 9 bases at J, with 12 bases in the middle. CDR3 loop: CASSQERRGEQFF. The CDR3 DNA reads TGTGCCAGCAGCCAGGAAAGGCGCGGTGAGCAGTTCTTC.

The chain employs TRBV7-8 and TRBJ2-7; the D gene is possibly TRBD1 (5 bases). Trimming pared 4 bases from V and 3 bases from J, leaving 16 bases between. The CDR3 extends over 15 amino acids. Germline V gene lookup returns CDR1 SGHVS and CDR2 FQNEAQ. Here the CDR3 DNA reads TGTGCCAGCAGCTCCCGGACACAATACCACTACGAGCAGTACTTC. Its protein product is CASSSRTQYHYEQYF.

The chain links TRBV5-4 to TRBJ2-7; D is ambiguous. The CDR3 runs 14 residues. V lost 2 bases and J 1 base, leaving 10 bases between the germline ends. CDR1 is SGHNT and CDR2 is YYREEE in the germline V gene (reference sequence). CDR3 amino acids: CASSLPDGSYEQYF. The CDR3 coding sequence is TGTGCCAGCAGCTTACCGGACGGATCCTACGAGCAGTACTTC. The full variable domain, completed using reference TRBV5-4 and TRBJ2-7, is ETGVTQSPTHLIKTRGQQVTLRCSSQSGHNTVSWYQQALGQGPQFIFQYYREEENGRGNFPPRFSGLQFPNYSSELNVNALELDDSALYLCASSLPDGSYEQYFGPGTRLTVT.

The CDR3 protein is CASSPRKTSGSNEQFF. The CDR3 DNA reads TGTGCCAGCAGCCCAAGAAAGACTAGCGGGAGCAATGAGCAGTTCTTC. The chain uses TRBV5-4 and TRBJ2-1, with 12 bases identical to TRBD2. The V gene's germline CDR1 is SGHNT and CDR2 YYREEE (reference sequence). The V gene end was trimmed by 4 bases and the J gene end by 6 bases; junction bases not matched to a gene: 8. This CDR3 has 16 amino acids.

In its sample, this clonotype was seen a few times. The CDR3 coding sequence is TGTGCCAGCAGCTTTCGTGGGCTAGCGGGGGCCCTTAGCACAGATACGCAGTATTTT. It yields the protein CASSFRGLAGALSTDTQYF. The V gene is TRBV7-8, the J gene TRBJ2-3, with 10 bases matching TRBD2. The length of the CDR3 is 19 residues. Germline V gene lookup returns CDR1 SGHVS and CDR2 FQNEAQ. V lost 3 bases and J lost 0; bases outside the gene matches: 12.

The V gene is TRBV20-1, the J gene TRBJ2-7, with 10 bases aligning to TRBD2. The CDR3 extends over 12 amino acids. The V gene end was trimmed by 6 bases and the J gene end by 2 bases; junction bases not matched to a gene: 1. CDR1 and CDR2 (germline): DFQATT, SNEGSKA (reference sequence). Here the CDR3 DNA reads TGCAGTGCCAGCGGGAGGGCCTACGAGCAGTACTTC. Its translation: CSASGRAYEQYF.

The chain couples TRBV11-3 to TRBJ2-1; 7 bases are a match to TRBD2. Germline loops: CDR1 SGHNT, CDR2 YENEEA. With V trimmed by 5 bases and J by 8 bases, 12 bases remained unmatched. This CDR3 is built from 15 residues. CDR3 protein: CASSPGGGRRDEQFF. In nucleotides, the CDR3 is TGTGCCAGCAGCCCAGGAGGCGGGAGAAGGGATGAGCAGTTCTTC.

This clonotype was observed a handful of times. J is TRBJ2-2 and V is TRBV6-5; 7 bases align to TRBD2. This CDR3 has 13 residues. Trimming cost V 6 bases and J 6 bases; bases outside gene matches: 4. The germline V gene encodes CDR1 MNHEY and CDR2 SVGAGI. CDR3 coding DNA: TGTGCCAGCAGACGACTAGCACCCGGGGAGCTGTTTTTT. Amino acids: CASRRLAPGELFF.

The chain is built from TRBV20-1 and TRBJ1-5; D call uncertain. Germline assignment: CDR1 DFQATT and CDR2 SNEGSKA (reference sequence). This CDR3 contains 12 residues. V lost 3 bases and J lost 5, with 8 bases in between. The CDR3 protein is CSARDYDQPQHF. Here the CDR3 DNA reads TGCAGTGCTAGGGATTACGATCAGCCCCAGCATTTT.

Note on this clonotype: A much larger clone lies one base from this, so it may be a read error. The chain combines TRBV11-2 with TRBJ2-3, with 8 nucleotides matching TRBD1. Per germline, CDR1 SGHAT and CDR2 FQNNGV. Germline trimming cut 7 bases from V and 1 base from J; bases unmatched to any gene: 4. The CDR3 has 14 amino acids. CDR3 coding DNA: TGTGCCAGCATCCAGGACAGGGGCACAGATACGCAGTATTTT. Residues: CASIQDRGTDTQYF.

The chain carries TRBV20-1 and TRBJ2-5, with TRBD2 matching 12 bases. CDR3 length: 14 residues. The V gene end was trimmed by 6 bases and the J gene end by 1 base; junction bases not matched to a gene: 3. The germline V gene has CDR1 DFQATT and CDR2 SNEGSKA (reference sequence). The CDR3 loop reads CSAGLAGSQETQYF. The CDR3 DNA is TGCAGTGCCGGACTAGCGGGGAGCCAAGAGACCCAGTACTTC.

The rearrangement links TRBV6-6 to TRBJ2-2, with D perhaps TRBD1 (5 bases). The CDR3 is made up of 13 amino acids. Trimming removed 7 bases at V and 5 bases at J, with 11 bases between. Germline values: CDR1 MNHNY, CDR2 SVGAGI (reference sequence). For the CDR3, the DNA is TGTGCCAGCACAAGGGGCTTAACCGGGGAGCTGTTTTTT. Its protein product is CASTRGLTGELFF.

This clonotype was found a few times. The genes are TRBV5-1 and TRBJ1-1; D ambiguous. Germline-derived CDR1 and CDR2 are SGHRS and YFSETQ. The germline V and J ends were trimmed by 4 bases and 0 bases, with 13 bases remaining between them. The CDR3 has 15 residues. CDR3 sequence (DNA): TGCGCCAGCAGCCCCCTGGGAGGCCTGAACACTGAAGCTTTCTTT. It yields the protein CASSPLGGLNTEAFF. Using reference TRBV5-1 and TRBJ1-1 for the parts outside the CDR3, the full variable domain is KAGVTQTPRYLIKTRGQQVTLSCSPISGHRSVSWYQQTPGQGLQFLFEYFSETQRNKGNFPGRFSGRQFSNSRSEMNVSTLELGDSALYLCASSPLGGLNTEAFFGQGTRLTVV.

CDR3 nucleotides: TGCGCCAGCAGCCAAGTGCCCGGCCCGGGACTAGCGGGAGGGGGAACCTACGAGCAGTACTTC. It specifies CASSQVPGPGLAGGGTYEQYF. The chain links TRBV4-1 to TRBJ2-7, with TRBD2 matching 16 bases. The germline V gene encodes CDR1 MGHRA and CDR2 YSYEKL. CDR3 length: 21 amino acids. The trim removed 1 base at V and 2 bases at J, leaving 14 bases unmatched.

The J gene is TRBJ2-7, the V gene TRBV27; TRBD1 agrees at 7 bases. Per germline, CDR1 MNHEY and CDR2 SMNVEV (reference sequence). This CDR3 has 14 residues. J gave up 4 bases and V 7 bases, and 10 bases lay outside the gene matches. The CDR3 region is CASKSDGQAYEQYF. CDR3 nucleotides: TGTGCCAGCAAGTCAGACGGACAGGCTTACGAGCAGTACTTC.

In its sample, this clonotype was seen many times. The chain recombines TRBV6-5 with TRBJ2-1; the D is unclear. The CDR3 totals 14 residues. Germline CDR1 MNHEY, CDR2 SVGAGI. Trimming shortened V by 0 bases and J by 3 bases, and 6 bases separated the two germline ends. CDR3 nucleotide sequence: TGTGCCAGCAGTTACTCTAACTTCTACAATGAGCAGTTCTTC. Its protein product is CASSYSNFYNEQFF.

In its sample, this clonotype was seen a few times. J is TRBJ2-3 and V is TRBV9; TRBD1 aligns across 10 bases. The CDR3 extends over 15 amino acids. After removal of 3 bases from V and 5 bases from J, the junction contained 6 bases not matched to a gene. The germline CDR1 and CDR2 sequences are SGDLS and YYNGEE. CDR3 bases: TGTGCCAGCAGCGCCGGGACAGGGGTGGTAGATACGCAGTATTTT. This translates into CASSAGTGVVDTQYF.

In regard to this clonotype: One end of the junction does not line up with germline, which may come from a read error. The chain recombines TRBV11-2 with TRBJ2-3; the D is unclear. The CDR3 loop spans 15 amino acids. Germline values: CDR1 SGHAT, CDR2 FQNNGV. CDR3 in DNA: TGTGCCAGCAGCTTAGGAAGAGACGGCGCAGATACGCGGTATTTT. Its protein product is CASSLGRDGADTRYF.

The chain employs TRBV6-1 and TRBJ1-1; a weak D match, TRBD1 (5 bases). Germline V gene sequence: CDR1 MNHNS, CDR2 SASEGT. Between the trimmed V and J ends, which lost 6 bases and 3 bases, there was a span of 14 bases. The CDR3 runs to 14 residues. Here the CDR3 reads CASRPPGRDTEAFF. Here the CDR3 DNA reads TGTGCCAGCAGGCCCCCAGGGAGGGACACTGAAGCTTTCTTT.

The sample holds a few counts of this clonotype. V is TRBV11-2 and J is TRBJ2-3; 10 bases fit TRBD2. This CDR3 contains 18 residues. V dropped 1 base and J dropped 0; count of bases not matched to a gene: 7. Germline CDR1 is SGHAT and CDR2 is FQNNGV. The DNA for the CDR3 is TGTGCCAGCAGCTTAGGAAGCGGGGGGGCCTGGAGCACAGATACGCAGTATTTT. Translation: CASSLGSGGAWSTDTQYF.

This clonotype was found many times. The gene calls are TRBV12-3 or TRBV12-4 and TRBJ2-5; no definite D call. This CDR3 comprises 13 residues. Trimming shortened V by 6 bases and J by 5 bases, and 13 bases separated the two germline ends. CDR3 loop: CASSAVRVETQYF. The CDR3 DNA follows: TGTGCCAGCAGCGCGGTTAGAGTTGAGACCCAGTACTTC.

This clonotype came up many times. The J gene is TRBJ2-7, the V gene TRBV14; D gene uncertain. The CDR3 spans 11 residues. Trimming removed 1 base from V and 3 bases from J, with 1 base in between. Germline lookup yields CDR1 SGHDN and CDR2 FVKESK. CDR3 amino acids: CASSQVYEQYF. As DNA, the CDR3 is TGTGCCAGCAGCCAAGTCTACGAGCAGTACTTC. The entire variable domain, with the rest obtained from reference TRBV14 and TRBJ2-7, is as follows: EAGVTQFPSHSVIEKGQTVTLRCDPISGHDNLYWYRRVMGKEIKFLLHFVKESKQDESGMPNNRFLAERTGGTYSTLKVQPAELEDSGVYFCASSQVYEQYFGPGTRLTVT.

This chain connects TRBV20-1 to TRBJ2-3; 8 nucleotides align to TRBD2. CDR1 and CDR2 (germline): DFQATT, SNEGSKA (reference sequence). This CDR3 is 15 amino acids long. Germline trimming cut 5 bases from V and 1 base from J; bases unmatched to any gene: 8. CDR3 nucleotide sequence: TGCAGTGCTTTCTCGGGGGGGCCTGGCACAGATACGCAGTATTTT. This gives the protein CSAFSGGPGTDTQYF.

The genes are TRBV6-1 and TRBJ2-3; D possibly corresponds to TRBD1 (6 bases). This CDR3 spans 14 amino acids. Germline lookup yields CDR1 MNHNS and CDR2 SASEGT. V gave up 6 bases and J gave up 4 bases, with 14 bases separating them. The CDR3 DNA reads TGTGCCAGCAGGAATATACCAGGGGCAGATACGCAGTATTTT. Translated: CASRNIPGADTQYF.

V and J are TRBV6-5 and TRBJ2-1; D unclear. Trimming stripped 4 bases from V and 8 bases from J, with 12 bases between. CDR3 length: 13 amino acids. Per the germline V gene, CDR1 is MNHEY and CDR2 is SVGAGI. In DNA form, the CDR3 reads TGTGCCAGCAGTTTACCCCCAGTGGATGAGCAGTTCTTC. Protein sequence: CASSLPPVDEQFF.

V gene TRBV5-1 combines with J gene TRBJ2-7; 14 bases fit TRBD2. The CDR3 totals 18 residues. V was clipped by 4 bases and J by 0 bases; unmatched bases: 9. CDR1 and CDR2 (germline): SGHRS, YFSETQ. DNA for the CDR3: TGCGCCAGCAGCGGGGGACTAGCGGGAGCTCCAAGCTCCTACGAGCAGTACTTC. Protein product: CASSGGLAGAPSSYEQYF.

On this clonotype itself: A read error may account for a junction end that differs from germline. The J gene is TRBJ2-7, the V gene TRBV3-1; no clear D gene. CDR1 LGHDT and CDR2 YNNKEL come from the germline V gene (reference sequence). This CDR3 has 15 residues. The CDR3, as DNA: TGTGCCTGCAGCGAAAACCCAGTTCCTCGAGGCGAGCAGTACTTC. It is translated as CACSENPVPRGEQYF.

This clonotype was found a few times. The chain joins TRBV3-1 to TRBJ2-7, with D tentatively TRBD2 (6 bases). Trimming removed 0 bases at V and 10 bases at J, with 19 bases between. The germline gives CDR1 LGHDT, CDR2 YNNKEL (reference sequence). The CDR3 consists of 15 residues. The CDR3 DNA reads TGTGCCAGCAGCCAAGATATCGGGCCTAGCGCGTTACAGTACTTC. Its translation: CASSQDIGPSALQYF.

The table lists this clonotype with a few counts. The V gene is TRBV2, the J gene TRBJ2-1; TRBD2 aligns across 9 bases. Trimming removed 8 bases from V and 3 bases from J; junction bases left unmatched: 8. CDR1 SNHLY and CDR2 FYNNEI come from the germline V gene. This CDR3 contains 15 residues. The CDR3 here is CASGREGLNYNEQFF. The DNA of the CDR3 is TGTGCCAGCGGGCGGGAGGGCCTTAACTACAATGAGCAGTTCTTC.

There are a few counts of this clonotype. The CDR3 DNA follows: TGTGCCAGCAGCCAAGATCTAGGGAGCATCAGAGGTACAGATACGCAGTATTTT. Translation gives CASSQDLGSIRGTDTQYF. The J gene is TRBJ2-3, the V gene TRBV4-2; weak D call: TRBD2 (5 bases). The CDR3 covers 18 residues. Germline CDR1 reads LGHNA; CDR2 reads YNFKEQ. V lost 0 bases and J lost 3, with 19 bases in between.